Listed below are T cell receptor beta chains from one sample, sequenced in a study of T cells in Graves' hyperthyroidism and ophthalmopathy. Using its own MiXCR run on the multiplex PCR reads, TCRdb lists one record per CDR3 protein. The data show 300,000 to 450,000 distinct CDR3 sequences, roughly 18% seen once. The sample consisted of blood. These receptors all come from a man younger than 30 with Graves' ophthalmopathy. Both conserved end residues are part of each CDR3. The order of the fields is V gene, clone size, D gene, J gene, CDR3 DNA, CDR3 protein. The D gene is left open where the match is weak. Size tells how often a clone was seen (once, few, many) or the class of an expanded clone, and some rows leave it out.

V gene: TRBV4-1; clone size: .; D gene: .; J gene: TRBJ2-3; CDR3 DNA: TGCGCCAGCAGCCAGTATTGGAGGGTCCGGTCCCAACACGTCGATGCAGATACGCAGTATTTT; CDR3 protein: CASSQYWRVRSQHVDADTQYF
V gene: TRBV7-9; clone size: many; D gene: TRBD1; J gene: TRBJ1-6; CDR3 DNA: TGTGCCAGCAGCGGTCGGGACAGTGGGAATTCACCCCTCCACTTT; CDR3 protein: CASSGRDSGNSPLHF
V gene: TRBV11-2; clone size: many; D gene: .; J gene: TRBJ2-4; CDR3 DNA: TGTGCCAGCAGCACGTACGAAAACATTCAGTACTTC; CDR3 protein: CASSTYENIQYF
V gene: TRBV7-2; clone size: many; D gene: TRBD2; J gene: TRBJ2-3; CDR3 DNA: TGTGCCAGCAGCTTTGGTCTAGCGGGGACCGCCGCAGATACGCAGTATTTT; CDR3 protein: CASSFGLAGTAADTQYF
V gene: TRBV4-1; clone size: once; D gene: TRBD1; J gene: TRBJ2-1; CDR3 DNA: TGCGCCAGCAGCCAAGAACGGACAGGGGGCGCCGGGGATGAGCAGTTCTTC; CDR3 protein: CASSQERTGGAGDEQFF
V gene: TRBV7-9; clone size: .; D gene: TRBD1; J gene: TRBJ1-5; CDR3 DNA: TGTGCCAGCGGGACAGATTATAGCAATCAGCCCCAGCATTTT; CDR3 protein: CASGTDYSNQPQHF
V gene: TRBV11-2; clone size: many; D gene: .; J gene: TRBJ1-3; CDR3 DNA: TGTGCCAGCAGCCCCTACGCGACCGAGTTTGCTGGAAACACCATATATTTT; CDR3 protein: CASSPYATEFAGNTIYF
V gene: TRBV14; clone size: few; D gene: .; J gene: TRBJ2-1; CDR3 DNA: TGTGCCAGCAGCCAAGACCACAAACAGACGAGGGATGAGCAGTTCTTC; CDR3 protein: CASSQDHKQTRDEQFF
V gene: TRBV3-1; clone size: many; D gene: .; J gene: TRBJ2-2; CDR3 DNA: TGTGCCAGCAGCCACGGCGGCACCGGGGAGCTGTTTTTT; CDR3 protein: CASSHGGTGELFF
V gene: TRBV3-1; clone size: many; D gene: .; J gene: TRBJ2-1; CDR3 DNA: TGTGCCAGCAGCCAACACCTTGCGAATGAGCAGTTCTTC; CDR3 protein: CASSQHLANEQFF
V gene: TRBV4-1; clone size: few; D gene: TRBD2; J gene: TRBJ2-2; CDR3 DNA: TGCGCCAGCAGCCATCTTGCGGGGGGTGTCACCGGGGAGCTGTTTTTT; CDR3 protein: CASSHLAGGVTGELFF
V gene: TRBV19; clone size: few; D gene: .; J gene: TRBJ1-1; CDR3 DNA: TGTGCCAGTAGGGAGCGGGGCTCGAACACTGAAGCTTTCTTT; CDR3 protein: CASRERGSNTEAFF
V gene: TRBV20-1; clone size: .; D gene: .; J gene: TRBJ1-1; CDR3 DNA: TGCAGTGCTACCCTGGGGGGGGCAGGCACTGAAGCTTTCTTT; CDR3 protein: CSATLGGAGTEAFF
V gene: TRBV4-1; clone size: .; D gene: .; J gene: TRBJ1-5; CDR3 DNA: TGCGCCAGCAGCCAAGGGGACACCTTCTTCAATCAGCCCCAGCATTTT; CDR3 protein: CASSQGDTFFNQPQHF
V gene: TRBV29-1; clone size: .; D gene: TRBD2; J gene: TRBJ2-3; CDR3 DNA: TGCAGCGTCGCAATAGCGGGGGGGGCCCCAGATACGCAGTATTTT; CDR3 protein: CSVAIAGGAPDTQYF
V gene: TRBV7-8; clone size: many; D gene: TRBD2; J gene: TRBJ2-3; CDR3 DNA: TGTGCCAGCATCGAGGGCGGGGGGCCAGATACGCAGTATTTT; CDR3 protein: CASIEGGGPDTQYF
V gene: TRBV4-1; clone size: .; D gene: .; J gene: TRBJ2-7; CDR3 DNA: TGCGCCAGCAGCCAAGATCAGCTGGACCCCTCCTACGAGCAGTACTTC; CDR3 protein: CASSQDQLDPSYEQYF
V gene: TRBV4-1; clone size: .; D gene: .; J gene: TRBJ2-1; CDR3 DNA: TGCGCCAGCAGCCAAGAGGCGATTGGCGAGCAGTTCTTC; CDR3 protein: CASSQEAIGEQFF
V gene: TRBV15; clone size: .; D gene: TRBD2; J gene: TRBJ2-1; CDR3 DNA: TGTGCCACCAGCAGGACTAGCGGGGGATACAATGAGCAGTTCTTC; CDR3 protein: CATSRTSGGYNEQFF
V gene: TRBV11-1; clone size: .; D gene: .; J gene: TRBJ1-2; CDR3 DNA: TGTGCCAGCAGCTCCGACTTTTTGCTAACCGGGATTGATGGCTACACCTTC; CDR3 protein: CASSSDFLLTGIDGYTF
V gene: TRBV7-2; clone size: many; D gene: .; J gene: TRBJ1-6; CDR3 DNA: TGTGCCAGCAGCTTCGTCACGCTTAATTCACCCCTCCACTTT; CDR3 protein: CASSFVTLNSPLHF
V gene: TRBV2; clone size: once; D gene: TRBD2; J gene: TRBJ2-2; CDR3 DNA: TGTGCCAGCAATAGCGGGGGGGCCGCCGGGGAGCTGTTTTTT; CDR3 protein: CASNSGGAAGELFF
V gene: TRBV29-1; clone size: few; D gene: TRBD1; J gene: TRBJ1-2; CDR3 DNA: TGCAGCGTTGTCCGGGGACAGGGAGGACATGGCTACACCTTC; CDR3 protein: CSVVRGQGGHGYTF
V gene: TRBV12-3/TRBV12-4; clone size: .; D gene: .; J gene: TRBJ1-5; CDR3 DNA: TGTGCCAGCACCGAGGGTGGGGGACAGCCCCAGCATTTT; CDR3 protein: CASTEGGGQPQHF
V gene: TRBV20-1; clone size: many; D gene: .; J gene: TRBJ2-7; CDR3 DNA: TGCAGTTTTTTGGCATCCTCCGGGAGTGGGTACGAGCAGTACTTC; CDR3 protein: CSFLASSGSGYEQYF
V gene: TRBV28; clone size: few; D gene: .; J gene: TRBJ2-5; CDR3 DNA: TGTGCCAGCAGTTTATGGCGGACAGCGTACCAAGAGACCCAGTACTTC; CDR3 protein: CASSLWRTAYQETQYF
V gene: TRBV13; clone size: many; D gene: TRBD1; J gene: TRBJ2-1; CDR3 DNA: TGTGCCAGCAGCGCCCGGGACAGGGTCTACAATGAGCAGTTCTTC; CDR3 protein: CASSARDRVYNEQFF
V gene: TRBV7-6; clone size: few; D gene: .; J gene: TRBJ1-4; CDR3 DNA: TGTGCCAGCAGCTTAACACCGGGCGGGGAAAAACTGTTTTTT; CDR3 protein: CASSLTPGGEKLFF
V gene: TRBV7-2; clone size: many; D gene: .; J gene: TRBJ2-7; CDR3 DNA: TGTGCCAGCAGCTTAGGCCGGGCCTGGGGTACGGGCGAGCAGTACTTC; CDR3 protein: CASSLGRAWGTGEQYF
V gene: TRBV7-8; clone size: many; D gene: .; J gene: TRBJ1-2; CDR3 DNA: TGTGCCAGCAGCTTAGAACCGGGACTCCCCCCCCGTTATGGCTACACCTTC; CDR3 protein: CASSLEPGLPPRYGYTF
V gene: TRBV15; clone size: .; D gene: .; J gene: TRBJ1-4; CDR3 DNA: TGTGCCACCAGCAGAGATCTGGGGAATGAAAAACTGTTTTTT; CDR3 protein: CATSRDLGNEKLFF
V gene: TRBV18; clone size: many; D gene: .; J gene: TRBJ2-1; CDR3 DNA: TGTGCCAGCTCCCTAGCGTCATACAATGAGCAGTTCTTC; CDR3 protein: CASSLASYNEQFF
V gene: TRBV5-1; clone size: many; D gene: .; J gene: TRBJ1-1; CDR3 DNA: TGCGCCAGCAAAGAGAACACTGAAGCTTTCTTT; CDR3 protein: CASKENTEAFF
V gene: TRBV24-1; clone size: .; D gene: .; J gene: TRBJ1-4; CDR3 DNA: TGTGCCACCAGTGGTAGAGGACCTAATGAAAAACTGTTTTTT; CDR3 protein: CATSGRGPNEKLFF
V gene: TRBV4-1; clone size: many; D gene: TRBD1; J gene: TRBJ1-1; CDR3 DNA: TGCGCCAGCAGCCATCGCACAGGGGTGGGCACTGAAGCTTTCTTT; CDR3 protein: CASSHRTGVGTEAFF
V gene: TRBV5-1; clone size: few; D gene: TRBD2; J gene: TRBJ2-1; CDR3 DNA: TGCGCCAGCAGCTTTACTAGCGGGGGGGCGGGTGAGCAGTTCTTC; CDR3 protein: CASSFTSGGAGEQFF
V gene: TRBV2; clone size: .; D gene: TRBD2; J gene: TRBJ2-7; CDR3 DNA: TGTGCCAGCAGTCCGGGACTAGCGGGAGGCCACCGCTCCTACGAGCAGTACTTC; CDR3 protein: CASSPGLAGGHRSYEQYF
V gene: TRBV7-2; clone size: .; D gene: TRBD1; J gene: TRBJ1-5; CDR3 DNA: TGTGCCAGCAGCTTGGGACAGGGATTTAATCAGCCCCAGCATTTT; CDR3 protein: CASSLGQGFNQPQHF
V gene: TRBV4-1; clone size: .; D gene: TRBD1; J gene: TRBJ2-1; CDR3 DNA: TGCGCCAGCAGCCAGCGAGGGACAGCGTCCTACAATGAGCAGTTCTTC; CDR3 protein: CASSQRGTASYNEQFF
V gene: TRBV12-3/TRBV12-4; clone size: many; D gene: TRBD1; J gene: TRBJ2-7; CDR3 DNA: TGTGCCAGCAGTTTCGACAGGGGGTTCTACGAGCAGTACTTC; CDR3 protein: CASSFDRGFYEQYF
V gene: TRBV11-2; clone size: many; D gene: TRBD1; J gene: TRBJ2-5; CDR3 DNA: TGTGCCAGCAGCCACGTACAGGGGGGTGAGACCCAGTACTTC; CDR3 protein: CASSHVQGGETQYF
V gene: TRBV29-1; clone size: many; D gene: .; J gene: TRBJ2-5; CDR3 DNA: TGCAGCGTTGTGGTGTCCAGGGGAGGGGAGACCCAGTACTTC; CDR3 protein: CSVVVSRGGETQYF
V gene: TRBV28; clone size: many; D gene: TRBD2; J gene: TRBJ2-2; CDR3 DNA: TGTGCCAGCAGGCCGGGACTAGAGAACACCGGGGAGCTGTTTTTT; CDR3 protein: CASRPGLENTGELFF
V gene: TRBV5-1; clone size: many; D gene: .; J gene: TRBJ1-1; CDR3 DNA: TGCGCCAGCAGCTTGGCCAGACAGGAAGGTCACACTGAAGCTTTCTTT; CDR3 protein: CASSLARQEGHTEAFF
V gene: TRBV6-1; clone size: .; D gene: .; J gene: TRBJ2-2; CDR3 DNA: TGTGCCAGCAGTGGCAGGGGCAGGCGCACCGGGGAGCTGTTTTTT; CDR3 protein: CASSGRGRRTGELFF
V gene: TRBV3-1; clone size: .; D gene: .; J gene: TRBJ1-4; CDR3 DNA: TGTGCCAGCAGCCCAGGGAGTTCTGATGAAAAACTGTTTTTT; CDR3 protein: CASSPGSSDEKLFF
V gene: TRBV12-3/TRBV12-4; clone size: .; D gene: TRBD2; J gene: TRBJ2-5; CDR3 DNA: TGTGCCAGCAGCCGAAGACGGACTAGCGGGGGGGGATTTGGGGAGACCCAGTACTTC; CDR3 protein: CASSRRRTSGGGFGETQYF
V gene: TRBV12-3/TRBV12-4; clone size: many; D gene: .; J gene: TRBJ1-1; CDR3 DNA: TGTGCCAGCAGTTTCTGGGACAACACTGAAGCTTTCTTT; CDR3 protein: CASSFWDNTEAFF
V gene: TRBV12-3/TRBV12-4; clone size: few; D gene: .; J gene: TRBJ1-5; CDR3 DNA: TGTGCCAGCAGTTTAGCTAGTCAGGTTCGGGCAGGGGATCAGCCCCAGCATTTT; CDR3 protein: CASSLASQVRAGDQPQHF
V gene: TRBV7-3; clone size: many; D gene: .; J gene: TRBJ2-5; CDR3 DNA: TGTGCCAGCAGCTACTCGGGGAGTGCGGAGACCCAGTACTTC; CDR3 protein: CASSYSGSAETQYF
V gene: TRBV12-3/TRBV12-4; clone size: few; D gene: TRBD1; J gene: TRBJ1-2; CDR3 DNA: TGTGCCAGCAGTCCGGGACAGGAGCCCTATGGCTACACCTTC; CDR3 protein: CASSPGQEPYGYTF
V gene: TRBV6-1; clone size: few; D gene: TRBD1; J gene: TRBJ2-1; CDR3 DNA: TGTGCCAGCAGTGAATTGGACAGGGCTATTTTGGATGAGCAGTTCTTC; CDR3 protein: CASSELDRAILDEQFF